The clone carrying this T cell receptor (beta chain) has only a few counts. Antigen: not known. The germline gives CDR1 SGHTA, CDR2 FQGTGA. Trimming took 4 bases from V and 6 from J, leaving 16 bases between them. This CDR3 has 15 amino acids. Sorted CD4+ subsets: naive, central memory, regulatory, stem cell-like memory (CD45RO/CCR7/CD25/CD127/CD95/CD27 panel). These data belong to a study of beta chain features in type 1 diabetes. Study results and caveats: Shorter TCRB CDR3s, moderately but significantly so, were found in Type 1 diabetes patients in all four CD4+ subsets. Healthy donors had naive, central memory and Treg TCRB repertoires that appeared less similar than those seen among patients.

Expressed TCRB transcripts were sequenced because the entire RNA isolate underwent reverse transcription. Profiled with immunoSEQ multiplex PCR; TCRdb holds only in-frame clones, not every one. The sample includes 400,000 or so clones, roughly 12% of them seen just once. The clonotype was recovered from a woman aged 18 to 35 with type 1 diabetes. The material sequenced was naive CD4+ T cells from blood. The chain joins TRBV7-3 to TRBJ2-1, with TRBD2 as a possible D gene (7 bases). The CDR3, as DNA: TGTGCCAGCAGCTCTACAGGGCGGGGGTTCAATGAGCAGTTCTTC. It specifies CASSSTGRGFNEQFF.